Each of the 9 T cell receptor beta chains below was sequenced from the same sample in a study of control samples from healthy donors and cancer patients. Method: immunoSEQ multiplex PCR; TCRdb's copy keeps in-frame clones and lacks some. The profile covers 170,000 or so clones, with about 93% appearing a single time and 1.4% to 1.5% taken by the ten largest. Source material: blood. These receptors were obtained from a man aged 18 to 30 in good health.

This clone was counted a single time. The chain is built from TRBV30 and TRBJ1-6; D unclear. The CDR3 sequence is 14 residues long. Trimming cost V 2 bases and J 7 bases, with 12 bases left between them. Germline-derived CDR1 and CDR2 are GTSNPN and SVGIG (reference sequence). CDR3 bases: TGTGCCTGGAGTAGGAGGGTCGGGAATTCACCCCTCCACTTT. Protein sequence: CAWSRRVGNSPLHF.

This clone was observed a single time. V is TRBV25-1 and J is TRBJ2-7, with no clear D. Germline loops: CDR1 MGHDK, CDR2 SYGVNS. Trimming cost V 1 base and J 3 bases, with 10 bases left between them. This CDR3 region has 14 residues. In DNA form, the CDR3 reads TGTGCCAGCAGTGAATCAGGCAGTGGCTACGAGCAGTACTTC. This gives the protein CASSESGSGYEQYF.

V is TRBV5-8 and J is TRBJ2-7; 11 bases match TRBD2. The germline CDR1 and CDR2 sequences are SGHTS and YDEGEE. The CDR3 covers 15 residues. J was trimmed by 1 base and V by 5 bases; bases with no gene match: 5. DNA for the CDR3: TGTGCCAGCAGGCGGGGACTAGCGGTTTCCTACGAGCAGTACTTC. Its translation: CASRRGLAVSYEQYF.

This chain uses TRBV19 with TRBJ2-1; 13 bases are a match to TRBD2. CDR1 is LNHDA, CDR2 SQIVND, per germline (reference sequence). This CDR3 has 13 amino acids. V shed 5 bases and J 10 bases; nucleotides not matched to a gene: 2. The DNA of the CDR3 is TGTGCCAGTAGTCTGGGACTAGCGGGGGAGCAGTTCTTC. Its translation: CASSLGLAGEQFF.

CDR3 sequence (DNA): TGTGCCAGCAGCTTCGCGGGGGGGCAAGATACGCAGTATTTT. Protein product: CASSFAGGQDTQYF. The J gene is TRBJ2-3, the V gene TRBV5-5; 9 bases are shared with TRBD2. The length of the CDR3 is 14 residues. Germline V gene data show CDR1 as SGHKS and CDR2 as YYEKEE (reference sequence). V lost 2 bases to trimming and J lost 5 bases; unmatched junction nucleotides: 3.

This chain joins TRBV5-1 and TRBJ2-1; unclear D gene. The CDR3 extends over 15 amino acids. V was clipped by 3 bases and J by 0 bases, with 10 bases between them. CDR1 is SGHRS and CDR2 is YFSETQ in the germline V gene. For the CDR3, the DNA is TGCGCCAGCAGCTACGGCGGAAGCTCCTACAATGAGCAGTTCTTC. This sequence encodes CASSYGGSSYNEQFF.

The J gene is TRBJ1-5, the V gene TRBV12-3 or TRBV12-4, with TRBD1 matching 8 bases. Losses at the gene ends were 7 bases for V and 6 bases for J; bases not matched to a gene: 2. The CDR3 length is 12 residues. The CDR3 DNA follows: TGTGCCAGCACTACAGGGGGTCAGCCCCAGCATTTT. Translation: CASTTGGQPQHF.

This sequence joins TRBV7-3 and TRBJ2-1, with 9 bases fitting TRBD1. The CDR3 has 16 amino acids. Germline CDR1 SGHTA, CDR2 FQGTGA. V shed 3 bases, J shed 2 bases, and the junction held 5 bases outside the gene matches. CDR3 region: CASSLGQGVPYNEQFF. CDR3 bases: TGTGCCAGCAGCTTGGGACAGGGAGTACCCTACAATGAGCAGTTCTTC.

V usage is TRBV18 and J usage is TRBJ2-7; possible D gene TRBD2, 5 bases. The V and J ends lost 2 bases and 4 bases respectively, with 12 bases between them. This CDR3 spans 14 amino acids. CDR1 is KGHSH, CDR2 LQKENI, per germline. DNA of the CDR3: TGTGCCAGCTCACCAGAGGGAACCTCTTACGAGCAGTACTTC. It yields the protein CASSPEGTSYEQYF.